This TCR beta chain was sequenced in a study of T cell repertoires in cytomegalovirus infection. Study overall: Well-studied HLA-B-restricted epitopes and recently identified HLA-C-restricted epitopes of CMV were both used in the study.

This clonotype showed up just a few times. What it binds is not known. The CDR3 totals 15 residues. The germline V gene encodes CDR1 SGHVS and CDR2 FNYEAQ. V dropped 3 bases and J dropped 4 bases, with 12 bases sitting between them. TCRdb passed the reads through MiXCR, listing each CDR3 protein once. The profile shows roughly 990,000 distinct CDR3 sequences, less than 35% of them singletons. The source was cultured CD8+ T cells from PBMCs, collected from culture after CMV antigen stimulation. V and J are TRBV7-6 and TRBJ2-2; D not resolved. This sequence was found in a human donor in good health (CMV status not recorded). Some clones in this sample may be carry-over from other donors' samples. CDR3 bases: TGTGCCAGCAGCTTTAGTCTGGGGTCCACCGGGGAGCTGTTTTTT. It encodes CASSFSLGSTGELFF.